These T cell receptor beta chains were read from a single sample in a study of T cell responses to AZD1222 COVID-19 vaccine. TCRdb keeps only in-frame clones here, not all; method: immunoSEQ multiplex PCR. This sample yields some 64,000 clones, of which roughly 84% are seen a single time; around 6.6% belongs to the top ten. This specimen was peripheral blood, taken on day 0 of AZD1222 vaccination. The source is an adult in good health. Each CDR3 is given with its conserved first and last residue. D genes are given only for firm matches. Where a row states a size, it is once, few, many or the class of an expanded clone; other rows omit it.

clone_size: -
v_call: TRBV13
d_call: -
j_call: TRBJ2-7
cdr3_aa: CASSSTAYSYEQYF
cdr3_nt: TGTGCCAGCAGCTCGACAGCATACTCCTACGAGCAGTACTTC

clone_size: -
v_call: TRBV5-1
d_call: -
j_call: TRBJ2-1
cdr3_aa: CASSKVSGGSYNEQFF
cdr3_nt: TGCGCCAGCAGCAAGGTATCAGGGGGGTCCTACAATGAGCAGTTCTTC

clone_size: few
v_call: TRBV7-6
d_call: -
j_call: TRBJ1-5
cdr3_aa: CASSPDEGFGQPQHF
cdr3_nt: TGTGCCAGCAGCCCCGACGAGGGGTTCGGTCAGCCCCAGCATTTT

clone_size: -
v_call: TRBV29-1
d_call: TRBD1
j_call: TRBJ2-7
cdr3_aa: CSVTRTGAYEQYF
cdr3_nt: TGCAGCGTAACCCGGACAGGGGCCTACGAGCAGTACTTC

clone_size: -
v_call: TRBV4-1
d_call: -
j_call: TRBJ1-3
cdr3_aa: CASSRSSSGNTIYF
cdr3_nt: TGCGCCAGCAGCCGATCGAGCTCTGGAAACACCATATATTTT

clone_size: -
v_call: TRBV6-5
d_call: -
j_call: TRBJ1-2
cdr3_aa: CASSYSRRKGYTF
cdr3_nt: TGTGCCAGCAGTTACTCGCGGAGAAAAGGCTACACCTTC

clone_size: -
v_call: TRBV7-8
d_call: TRBD2
j_call: TRBJ2-1
cdr3_aa: CASSLGIAGGRYNEQFF
cdr3_nt: TGTGCCAGCAGCCTCGGTATAGCGGGGGGGCGATACAATGAGCAGTTCTTC

clone_size: -
v_call: TRBV18
d_call: -
j_call: TRBJ2-2
cdr3_aa: CASSPLQTAAFGELFF
cdr3_nt: TGTGCCAGCTCTCCCCTCCAGACCGCGGCGTTCGGGGAGCTGTTTTTT

clone_size: medium-sized
v_call: TRBV10-3
d_call: -
j_call: TRBJ2-5
cdr3_aa: CAISESGQGPYETQYF
cdr3_nt: TGTGCCATCAGTGAGTCGGGGCAGGGACCTTATGAGACCCAGTACTTC

clone_size: -
v_call: TRBV7-9
d_call: -
j_call: TRBJ2-7
cdr3_aa: CASSLETGFHEQYF
cdr3_nt: TGTGCCAGCAGCTTAGAGACAGGATTTCACGAGCAGTACTTC

clone_size: -
v_call: TRBV7-9
d_call: -
j_call: TRBJ1-4
cdr3_aa: CASSPTGVRGEKLFF
cdr3_nt: TGTGCCAGCAGCCCAACGGGTGTGCGGGGCGAAAAACTGTTTTTT

clone_size: -
v_call: TRBV30
d_call: -
j_call: TRBJ2-7
cdr3_aa: CAWMDAFGEQYF
cdr3_nt: TGTGCCTGGATGGACGCCTTCGGTGAGCAGTACTTC

clone_size: -
v_call: TRBV3-1/TRBV3-2
d_call: -
j_call: TRBJ2-7
cdr3_aa: CASSHPDLYEQYF
cdr3_nt: TGTGCCAGCAGCCACCCCGACCTCTACGAGCAGTACTTC

clone_size: few
v_call: TRBV4-1
d_call: -
j_call: TRBJ2-7
cdr3_aa: CASSQEITYYEQYF
cdr3_nt: TGCGCCAGCAGCCAAGAAATCACCTACTACGAGCAGTACTTC

clone_size: -
v_call: TRBV7-9
d_call: TRBD1
j_call: TRBJ1-5
cdr3_aa: CASGPGGTGIQPQHF
cdr3_nt: TGTGCCAGCGGCCCGGGAGGGACAGGGATTCAGCCCCAGCATTTT

clone_size: -
v_call: TRBV9
d_call: -
j_call: TRBJ2-7
cdr3_aa: CASSVLGSSYEQYF
cdr3_nt: TGTGCCAGCAGCGTTTTGGGGAGTTCCTACGAGCAGTACTTC

clone_size: -
v_call: TRBV7-2
d_call: TRBD1
j_call: TRBJ1-3
cdr3_aa: CASSQDWTGYGNTIYF
cdr3_nt: TGTGCCAGCAGCCAGGATTGGACAGGGTATGGAAACACCATATATTTT

clone_size: -
v_call: TRBV5-1
d_call: TRBD2
j_call: TRBJ2-7
cdr3_aa: CASSTRGLAGSYEQYF
cdr3_nt: TGCGCCAGCTCGACCCGGGGACTAGCGGGTTCCTACGAGCAGTACTTC

clone_size: -
v_call: TRBV7-2
d_call: TRBD2
j_call: TRBJ2-1
cdr3_aa: CASSLATSGYNEQFF
cdr3_nt: TGTGCCAGCAGCTTAGCTACTAGCGGATACAATGAGCAGTTCTTC

clone_size: once
v_call: TRBV6-2/TRBV6-3
d_call: -
j_call: TRBJ2-7
cdr3_aa: CASSYRYEQYF
cdr3_nt: TGTGCCAGCAGTTACAGATACGAGCAGTACTTC